Listed here are 17 T cell receptor beta chains from one sample, sequenced in a study of T cell clones after liver transplantation. This table comes from immunoSEQ multiplex PCR, and its TCRdb copy is limited to in-frame clones, with some not included. The table records around 7,500 clones, around three quarters of them present only once. Source: CD8+ T cells from blood, taken before liver transplant. The receptor source for this set is a human donor who received a liver transplant.

The J gene is TRBJ2-7, the V gene TRBV11-2; no definite D call. The CDR3 is 12 residues long. CDR1 and CDR2 from the germline V gene are SGHAT and FQNNGV. Trimming removed 3 bases at V and 3 bases at J, with 6 bases between. The CDR3 region is CASSLGFYEQYF. CDR3 DNA: TGTGCCAGCAGCTTGGGATTCTACGAGCAGTACTTC. Filled out from reference TRBV11-2 and TRBJ2-7, the complete variable domain reads EAGVAQSPRYKIIEKRQSVAFWCNPISGHATLYWYQQILGQGPKLLIQFQNNGVVDDSQLPKDRFSAERLKGVDSTLKIQPAKLEDSAVYLCASSLGFYEQYFGPGTRLTVT.

This clone was counted a few times. The rearrangement joins TRBV7-8 to TRBJ1-5; D gene ambiguous. This CDR3 is 15 amino acids long. V was trimmed by 0 bases and J by 0 bases, leaving 6 bases between them. The germline V gene encodes CDR1 SGHVS and CDR2 FQNEAQ. DNA of the CDR3: TGTGCCAGCAGCTTAGCTTTTGATAGCAATCAGCCCCAGCATTTT. Translation: CASSLAFDSNQPQHF.

The rearrangement joins TRBV15 to TRBJ2-3; no firm D call. V was clipped by 0 bases and J by 0 bases, with 10 bases between them. CDR3 size: 16 residues. The germline CDR1 and CDR2 sequences are LNHNV and YYDKDF (reference sequence). CDR3 nucleotides: TGTGCCACCAGCAGAGATAGGAGCAGTAGCACAGATACGCAGTATTTT. Its translation is CATSRDRSSSTDTQYF. Looking up the rest from reference TRBV15 and TRBJ2-3 gives the full variable domain: DAMVIQNPRYQVTQFGKPVTLSCSQTLNHNVMYWYQQKSSQAPKLLFHYYDKDFNNEADTPDNFQSRRPNTSFCFLDIRSPGLGDTAMYLCATSRDRSSSTDTQYFGPGTRLTVL.

There are a few counts of this clone. The CDR3 protein is CASSKGTSASNEQFF. CDR3 DNA sequence: TGTGCCAGCAGCAAAGGAACTAGCGCCTCCAATGAGCAGTTCTTC. The chain combines TRBV21-1 with TRBJ2-1; TRBD2, the table's D call, was not compared with the DNA. TRBV21-1 is a recognized pseudogene. The CDR3 consists of 15 residues.

This clone was observed a few times. The chain uses TRBV27 and TRBJ1-6; 7 bases agree with TRBD1. The CDR3 contains 16 residues. Per the germline V gene, CDR1 is MNHEY and CDR2 is SMNVEV (reference sequence). The trim removed 4 bases at V and 0 bases at J, leaving 3 bases unmatched. The CDR3 DNA reads as TGTGCCAGCAGTTCACAGGGGAGCTCCTATAATTCACCCCTCCACTTT. Translated, it gives CASSSQGSSYNSPLHF.

The V and J genes are TRBV19 and TRBJ2-7; D gene ambiguous. Germline CDR1 and CDR2: LNHDA and SQIVND (reference sequence). This CDR3 comprises 12 residues. Deletions cut 1 base from V and 9 bases from J, with 10 bases between. In nucleotides, the CDR3 is TGTGCCAGTAGTATAGGAGGTGATCGGCAGTACTTC. Translation gives CASSIGGDRQYF.

The chain couples TRBV15 to TRBJ1-4; tentative D call: TRBD1 (5 bases). Between the trimmed V and J ends, which lost 0 bases and 0 bases, there was a span of 5 bases. Germline V gene lookup returns CDR1 LNHNV and CDR2 YYDKDF (reference sequence). CDR3 length equals 15 residues. The CDR3 DNA follows: TGTGCCACCAGCAGAGACAGGGCAACTAATGAAAAACTGTTTTTT. It codes for CATSRDRATNEKLFF. The variable domain in full, completed from reference TRBV15 and TRBJ1-4, reads DAMVIQNPRYQVTQFGKPVTLSCSQTLNHNVMYWYQQKSSQAPKLLFHYYDKDFNNEADTPDNFQSRRPNTSFCFLDIRSPGLGDTAMYLCATSRDRATNEKLFFGSGTQLSVL.

The chain recombines TRBV19 with TRBJ2-7, with 13 bases fitting TRBD2. After removal of 4 bases from V and 2 bases from J, the junction contained 11 bases not matched to a gene. Germline V CDR1 and CDR2: LNHDA, SQIVND (reference sequence). This CDR3 is 18 amino acids long. CDR3 protein: CASSTEGLAGVGTYEQYV. The CDR3 DNA sequence: TGTGCCAGTAGTACCGAAGGACTAGCGGGAGTCGGGACCTACGAGCAGTACGTC.

This chain joins TRBV19 and TRBJ1-1; possibly TRBD1 for D (6 bases). This CDR3 contains 16 residues. V was cut by 2 bases and J by 0 bases, with 13 bases left in between. In germline, CDR1 is LNHDA, CDR2 SQIVND (reference sequence). In DNA form, the CDR3 reads TGTGCCAGTAGTATACCCGCGGGACACCTGAACACTGAAGCTTTCTTT. Protein product: CASSIPAGHLNTEAFF.

This chain connects TRBV9 to TRBJ2-3; 9 bases line up with TRBD1. The J segment lost 1 base and the V segment lost 0 bases, leaving 0 bases of the junction unmatched. The germline CDR1 and CDR2 sequences are SGDLS and YYNGEE. CDR3 length equals 15 residues. As DNA, the CDR3 is TGTGCCAGCAGCGTAGGGGACAGGGGCACAGATACGCAGTATTTT. It encodes CASSVGDRGTDTQYF.

The V gene is TRBV15, the J gene TRBJ1-3, with TRBD1 identical over 9 bases. Germline CDR1 is LNHNV and CDR2 is YYDKDF (reference sequence). This CDR3 has 16 amino acids. Germline trimming cut 1 base from V and 3 bases from J; bases unmatched to any gene: 4. CDR3 sequence: CATSRGTGGNGNTIYF. The CDR3 DNA reads as TGTGCCACCAGCAGAGGAACAGGGGGCAATGGAAACACCATATATTTT. Full variable domain (rest looked up from reference TRBV15 and TRBJ1-3): DAMVIQNPRYQVTQFGKPVTLSCSQTLNHNVMYWYQQKSSQAPKLLFHYYDKDFNNEADTPDNFQSRRPNTSFCFLDIRSPGLGDTAMYLCATSRGTGGNGNTIYFGEGSWLTVV.

The chain carries TRBV5-1 and TRBJ2-7; 10 positions match TRBD1. J gave up 5 bases and V 4 bases, and 12 bases lay outside the gene matches. This CDR3 is 16 amino acids long. From germline, CDR1 is SGHRS and CDR2 YFSETQ. DNA for the CDR3: TGCGCCAGCAGCCCCTTGAAAGGGACAGGGGCCAACGAGCAGTACTTC. Translated: CASSPLKGTGANEQYF.

The gene calls are TRBV11-2 and TRBJ1-1; no firm D call. Trimming pared 5 bases from V and 6 bases from J, leaving 16 bases between. This CDR3 is 14 amino acids long. The germline CDR1 and CDR2 sequences are SGHAT and FQNNGV. The CDR3 DNA follows: TGTGCCAGCAGCCCCCCGGTTGGCGCACCTGAAGCTTTCTTT. Protein product: CASSPPVGAPEAFF.

The gene calls are TRBV4-2 and TRBJ2-2; 9 bases agree with TRBD2. This CDR3 contains 15 residues. Germline CDR1 is LGHNA and CDR2 is YNFKEQ. The ends lost 6 bases at V and 1 base at J; junction bases unmatched: 3. The CDR3 nucleotides are TGTGCCAGCAGGTCTAGCGGGGTGAACACCGGGGAGCTGTTTTTT. Residues: CASRSSGVNTGELFF.

Only one count was recorded for this clone. This chain links TRBV15 with TRBJ2-4; the match to TRBD2 covers 8 bases. J gave up 3 bases and V 8 bases, and 3 bases lay outside the gene matches. This CDR3 spans 13 amino acids. Germline V gives CDR1 LNHNV, CDR2 YYDKDF (reference sequence). CDR3 in DNA: TGTGCCACCGGGACTAGTGTCAAAAACATTCAGTACTTC. Amino acids: CATGTSVKNIQYF.

The rearrangement links TRBV7-6 to TRBJ1-1; 8 bases match TRBD1. With 1 base clipped from V and 7 bases from J, the junction kept 2 bases outside the gene matches. Germline loops: CDR1 SGHVS, CDR2 FNYEAQ. The CDR3 contains 13 residues. CDR3 coding DNA: TGTGCCAGCAGCTTAGACAGGGGGTATGAAGCTTTCTTT. Its translation: CASSLDRGYEAFF.

This clone appeared a few times. Other DNA sequences in the sample encode the same CDR3. The V and J genes are TRBV27 and TRBJ2-2; D call uncertain. V was clipped by 2 bases and J by 8 bases, with 9 bases between them. There are 13 residues in the CDR3. The V gene's germline CDR1 is MNHEY and CDR2 SMNVEV (reference sequence). Here the CDR3 reads CASSLSGIGELFF. The DNA for the CDR3 is TGTGCCAGCAGTTTAAGTGGGATTGGGGAGCTGTTTTTT.